These 15 T cell receptor beta chains were all obtained from the same sample, sequenced in a study of neurological immune-mediated disorders. TCRdb re-called the 5' RACE reads through MiXCR, storing one row per CDR3 protein. Found here are 60,000 to 85,000 distinct CDR3 sequences, less than 5.5% of them singletons; the top ten hold 2% to 2.5%. The sequenced sample was PBMCs. The receptors come from a woman between 25 and 40 years old with multiple sclerosis.

This clonotype has at least ten counts. The rearrangement uses TRBV27 and TRBJ2-5; D possibly corresponds to TRBD2 (6 bases). CDR1 is MNHEY, CDR2 SMNVEV, per germline (reference sequence). The CDR3 is 15 amino acids. V lost 2 bases, J lost 5 bases, and 15 bases lay in between. CDR3 coding DNA: TGTGCCAGCAGTTTAGTCGGGGGTTCCGCGGAGACCCAGTACTTC. Translated, it gives CASSLVGGSAETQYF.

A few counts support this clonotype. The chain links TRBV20-1 to TRBJ1-2; TRBD1 matches at 8 bases. There are 14 residues in the CDR3. J was trimmed by 8 bases and V by 1 base; bases with no gene match: 9. Germline CDR1 is DFQATT and CDR2 is SNEGSKA (reference sequence). The CDR3 spells CSARASGGAFGYTF. DNA for the CDR3: TGCAGTGCTAGAGCGTCAGGGGGCGCTTTCGGCTACACCTTC.

There are many counts of this clonotype. The V gene is TRBV5-1, the J gene TRBJ2-2; 8 positions match TRBD1. Germline CDR1 SGHRS, CDR2 YFSETQ. After removal of 1 base from V and 8 bases from J, the junction contained 7 bases not matched to a gene. The CDR3 sequence is 15 residues long. The CDR3 sequence is CASSLTSTGEGELFF. The CDR3 DNA follows: TGCGCCAGCAGCTTGACATCGACAGGGGAAGGGGAGCTGTTTTTT. Full variable domain (remainder filled in from reference TRBV5-1 and TRBJ2-2): KAGVTQTPRYLIKTRGQQVTLSCSPISGHRSVSWYQQTPGQGLQFLFEYFSETQRNKGNFPGRFSGRQFSNSRSEMNVSTLELGDSALYLCASSLTSTGEGELFFGEGSRLTVL.

This clonotype was seen a single time. A much larger clone lies a single base off, so this may be a read error. V is TRBV6-5 and J is TRBJ1-2; the D is unclear. The germline gives CDR1 MNHEY, CDR2 SVGAGI. This CDR3 has 15 residues. The CDR3 loop reads CASSPRAGTNNGYTF. The CDR3 DNA reads TGTGCCAGCAGCCCCCGGGCAGGAACTAACAATGGCTACACCTTC.

This chain joins TRBV5-4 and TRBJ2-1; tentatively, D is TRBD1 (7 bases). The CDR3 is 16 amino acids. Germline V lookup: CDR1 SGHNT, CDR2 YYREEE (reference sequence). The V gene lost 4 bases and the J gene lost 1 base, with 15 bases spanning the gap. The CDR3 coding sequence is TGTGCCAGCAGCGCCGCGGCGGGACAGTCCTACAATGAGCAGTTCTTC. It encodes CASSAAAGQSYNEQFF.

This clonotype has ten or more counts. The rearrangement links TRBV10-3 to TRBJ2-7; the D call may be TRBD1 or TRBD2 (5 bases each). Germline V gene sequence: CDR1 ENHRY, CDR2 SYGVKD. V lost 3 bases and J 7 bases, leaving 13 bases between the germline ends. The CDR3 is made up of 13 amino acids. The CDR3 is CAISDGGLWEQYF. In nucleotides, the CDR3 is TGTGCCATCAGTGATGGGGGTTTGTGGGAGCAGTACTTC.

This clonotype was observed a few times. The chain employs TRBV14 and TRBJ1-1; D might be TRBD1 (6 bases). This CDR3 is built from 14 residues. The V end lost 4 bases, the J end lost 2 bases, and 11 bases lay between the germline ends. Germline V gene data show CDR1 as SGHDN and CDR2 as FVKESK. CDR3 sequence: CASSPPQGNTEAFF. CDR3 nucleotides: TGTGCCAGCAGCCCTCCACAGGGTAACACTGAAGCTTTCTTT.

DNA for the CDR3: TGTGCCAGCTCACCAGGACAGAACCTTAACTATGGCTACACCTTC. Translation: CASSPGQNLNYGYTF. The J gene is TRBJ1-2, the V gene TRBV18; tentatively, D is TRBD1 (6 bases). With 2 bases removed from V and 1 base from J, the gap between germline ends came to 11 bases. The CDR3 totals 15 residues. CDR1 is KGHSH, CDR2 LQKENI, per germline. The full variable domain, completed using reference TRBV18 and TRBJ1-2, is NAGVMQNPRHLVRRRGQEARLRCSPMKGHSHVYWYRQLPEEGLKFMVYLQKENIIDESGMPKERFSAEFPKEGPSILRIQQVVRGDSAAYFCASSPGQNLNYGYTFGSGTRLTVV.

This clonotype was found a few times. The V and J genes are TRBV20-1 and TRBJ2-5; D unresolved. The V gene's germline CDR1 is DFQATT and CDR2 SNEGSKA (reference sequence). The CDR3 is made up of 11 amino acids. V was trimmed by 3 bases and J by 6 bases, leaving 8 bases between them. The CDR3 nucleotides read TGCAGTGCTAGGGGCAGACAGACCCAGTACTTC. Translating gives CSARGRQTQYF.

This clonotype was counted at least ten times. The chain uses TRBV5-1 and TRBJ2-1; TRBD2 aligns across 9 bases. The V gene end was trimmed by 3 bases and the J gene end by 6 bases; junction bases not matched to a gene: 7. The CDR3 has 15 amino acids. The germline gives CDR1 SGHRS, CDR2 YFSETQ. CDR3 nucleotide sequence: TGCGCCAGCAGCTCCTTAGCGGGGGTCCTCAATGAGCAGTTCTTC. Translation gives CASSSLAGVLNEQFF.

Ten or more counts support this clonotype. This chain connects TRBV29-1 to TRBJ2-1; 8 bases agree with TRBD2. The CDR3 covers 12 residues. Unmatched junction bases numbered 4, after V lost 5 bases and J lost 7 bases. The germline V gene encodes CDR1 SQVTM and CDR2 ANQGSEA. CDR3 DNA sequence: TGCAGCGTTTGGGGACTAGGGAATGAGCAGTTCTTC. Translating gives CSVWGLGNEQFF.

This clonotype was found many times. The rearrangement joins TRBV12-3 or TRBV12-4 to TRBJ2-1, with a tentative D call TRBD1 (8 bases). The CDR3 length is 15 residues. Trimming took 6 bases from V and 5 from J, leaving 17 bases between them. In nucleotides, the CDR3 is TGTGCCAGCAGCCCTGGACAGGGAGGGAACAATGAGCAGTTCTTC. It encodes CASSPGQGGNNEQFF.

In this sample, this clonotype turned up many times. This chain connects TRBV27 to TRBJ1-5; D unclear. Trimming stripped 3 bases from V and 5 bases from J, with 8 bases between. The germline V gene encodes CDR1 MNHEY and CDR2 SMNVEV (reference sequence). CDR3 size: 13 residues. The CDR3 reads CASSFREDQPQHF. CDR3 DNA sequence: TGTGCCAGCAGTTTTAGGGAGGATCAGCCCCAGCATTTT.

This clonotype was observed at least ten times. The V and J genes are TRBV18 and TRBJ2-1; D is perhaps TRBD2 (5 bases). Trimming pared 3 bases from V and 8 bases from J, leaving 14 bases between. Germline CDR1 is KGHSH and CDR2 is LQKENI. The CDR3 runs 14 residues. CDR3: CASSPNASRDEQFF. In DNA form, the CDR3 reads TGTGCCAGCTCACCGAATGCTAGCCGGGATGAGCAGTTCTTC.

This clonotype showed up many times. This chain joins TRBV5-6 and TRBJ2-2; D gene unclear. V was clipped by 3 bases and J by 7 bases, with 10 bases between them. This CDR3 has 13 residues. Germline V gene lookup returns CDR1 SGHDT and CDR2 YYEEEE. CDR3: CASSSDVGGELFF. The CDR3 nucleotides are TGTGCCAGCAGCTCAGATGTTGGCGGGGAGCTGTTTTTT. The full variable domain, its missing parts supplied by reference TRBV5-6 and TRBJ2-2, is DAGVTQSPTHLIKTRGQQVTLRCSPKSGHDTVSWYQQALGQGPQFIFQYYEEEERQRGNFPDRFSGHQFPNYSSELNVNALLLGDSALYLCASSSDVGGELFFGEGSRLTVL.